This is a list of T cell receptor beta chains from one sample in a study of human T cells and chemical hapten exposure. TCRdb reanalysed the RACE reads using MiXCR and keeps one entry per CDR3 protein. The sample has 200,000 to 300,000 distinct CDR3 sequences, about 9% seen once. The starting material was whole blood, obtained in connection with sensitization to the hapten diphenylcyclopropenone (DPC). These receptors were obtained from a woman aged 35 to 49 with alopecia areata. Some clones in this sample may be carry-over from other donors' samples. Each CDR3 is given with its conserved first and last residue. Each record gives: clone size, D gene, V gene, J gene, CDR3 protein, CDR3 DNA. A D gene is named only where the DNA matches it firmly. Size is stated for part of the rows, as once, few or many counts, or as a class when the clone is expanded.

>.|.|TRBV9|TRBJ2-5
CASSVGNWETQYF
TGTGCCAGCAGCGTAGGTAATTGGGAGACCCAGTACTTC
>few|.|TRBV2|TRBJ2-3
CASRELPTDTQYF
TGTGCCAGTCGGGAGCTGCCCACAGATACGCAGTATTTT
>many|.|TRBV7-2|TRBJ1-5
CASSLIGDQPQHF
TGTGCCAGCAGCTTGATCGGAGACCAGCCCCAGCATTTT
>few|.|TRBV12-3/TRBV12-4|TRBJ2-1
CASRGIGTIQFF
TGTGCCAGCAGGGGCATCGGTACCATCCAGTTCTTC
>many|TRBD1|TRBV28|TRBJ1-1
CASTRQGSRLTEAFF
TGTGCCAGCACCCGACAGGGAAGTAGGTTGACTGAAGCTTTCTTT
>many|TRBD2|TRBV4-2|TRBJ2-2
CASSPGLVQHGELFF
TGTGCCAGCAGCCCAGGACTAGTTCAACACGGGGAGCTGTTTTTT
>many|.|TRBV10-3|TRBJ2-6
CAISESAGTGANVLTF
TGTGCCATCAGTGAGTCGGCAGGTACCGGGGCCAACGTCCTGACTTTC
>.|.|TRBV9|TRBJ1-1
CASNDGRGTEAFF
TGTGCCAGCAACGATGGGAGGGGGACTGAAGCTTTCTTT
>few|.|TRBV7-9|TRBJ1-1
CASRVQGRTEAFF
TGTGCCAGCAGAGTACAGGGAAGGACTGAAGCTTTCTTT
>once|.|TRBV4-1|TRBJ2-5
CASSPLTKETQYF
TGCGCCAGCAGCCCGTTAACGAAAGAGACCCAGTACTTC
>.|.|TRBV7-9|TRBJ1-6
CASSRSSIAGNNSPLHF
TGTGCCAGCAGCCGAAGCTCCATTGCCGGGAATAATTCACCCCTCCACTTT
>.|TRBD2|TRBV7-2|TRBJ2-2
CASSLPRTSGSTGELFF
TGTGCCAGCAGCTTACCGCGGACTAGCGGGAGCACCGGGGAGCTGTTTTTT
>few|TRBD2|TRBV28|TRBJ2-7
CASSFSSSGWTEQYF
TGTGCCAGCAGTTTCTCGTCTAGCGGTTGGACCGAGCAGTACTTC
>few|.|TRBV4-3|TRBJ2-1
CASSQEKPGSGGEQFF
TGCGCCAGCAGCCAAGAAAAACCGGGTAGCGGAGGTGAGCAGTTCTTC